A selection of T cell receptor beta chains follows, all from one sample in a study of CD8+ T cells in alopecia areata. Produced via immunoSEQ multiplex PCR; TCRdb's table is partial and in-frame only. Of around 200,000 clones detected, 60% appear once; the ten largest clones hold 0.65% to 0.7%. The material sequenced was CD4+ T cells sorted from blood, taken at week 4, from a patient treated with tofacitinib. Receptors originate from a human donor with alopecia areata. Each CDR3 is given with its conserved first and last residue. A D gene is named only where the DNA matches it firmly. Clone size is not always given. Where it is, it says once, few, many or a class for expanded clones.

DNA,CDR3,V,size,J,D
TGTGCCAGCACCCCGGGCACTGAAGCTTTCTTT,CASTPGTEAFF,TRBV28,few,TRBJ1-1,-
TGTGCCAGCTCACCACGGGGGGGTAAAGGGCACGAGCAGTACTTC,CASSPRGGKGHEQYF,TRBV18,-,TRBJ2-7,TRBD2
TGTGCCAGCAGAACCGGGACAGGCGACTACGAGCAGTACTTC,CASRTGTGDYEQYF,TRBV27,-,TRBJ2-7,TRBD1
TGTGCCTGGAGTGTCACCCCCGGGCAGCCCCAGCATTTT,CAWSVTPGQPQHF,TRBV30,few,TRBJ1-5,-
TGCAGCGCAACAGGGGGCACAGATACGCAGTATTTT,CSATGGTDTQYF,TRBV29-1,-,TRBJ2-3,TRBD1
TGTGCCAGCAGTGAATATGGGCGACTGTTTTTT,CASSEYGRLFF,TRBV25-1,-,TRBJ1-4,-
TGTGCCAGCAGGGACCAGGGCCCCCAGCATTTT,CASRDQGPQHF,TRBV2,-,TRBJ1-5,-
TGTGCCTGGAGTCGCGGGACCTACGAGCAGTACTTC,CAWSRGTYEQYF,TRBV30,-,TRBJ2-7,-
TGTGCCAGCAGAGGCCGGGACTACTTATCCCTCTCCTACAATGAGCAGTTCTTC,CASRGRDYLSLSYNEQFF,TRBV11-2,-,TRBJ2-1,TRBD2
TGTGCCTGGAGTGCACAGGGGAACTATGGCTACACCTTC,CAWSAQGNYGYTF,TRBV30,few,TRBJ1-2,TRBD1
TGTGCCAGTCAAGTGGGCGGCCCAAGCTCCTACAATGAGCAGTTCTTC,CASQVGGPSSYNEQFF,TRBV7-8,few,TRBJ2-1,-
TGTGCCAGCAGCCAAGATAGAGGGACCGGAATAGCCAAAAACATTCAGTACTTC,CASSQDRGTGIAKNIQYF,TRBV4-2,-,TRBJ2-4,-
TGTGCCAGGCGGGGTGAAACCTACGAGCAGTACTTC,CARRGETYEQYF,TRBV7-2,-,TRBJ2-7,-
TGCGCCAGCAGCCAATCCAGGGTGGAAACGCAGTATTTT,CASSQSRVETQYF,TRBV4-3,-,TRBJ2-3,-
TGTGCCACCAGCAGAGATGGACAGGGAGATGGCTACACCTTC,CATSRDGQGDGYTF,TRBV15,-,TRBJ1-2,TRBD1
TGTGCCTGGAGTGCAGGGGACAGACGTCTATTTTTT,CAWSAGDRRLFF,TRBV30,-,TRBJ1-4,TRBD1